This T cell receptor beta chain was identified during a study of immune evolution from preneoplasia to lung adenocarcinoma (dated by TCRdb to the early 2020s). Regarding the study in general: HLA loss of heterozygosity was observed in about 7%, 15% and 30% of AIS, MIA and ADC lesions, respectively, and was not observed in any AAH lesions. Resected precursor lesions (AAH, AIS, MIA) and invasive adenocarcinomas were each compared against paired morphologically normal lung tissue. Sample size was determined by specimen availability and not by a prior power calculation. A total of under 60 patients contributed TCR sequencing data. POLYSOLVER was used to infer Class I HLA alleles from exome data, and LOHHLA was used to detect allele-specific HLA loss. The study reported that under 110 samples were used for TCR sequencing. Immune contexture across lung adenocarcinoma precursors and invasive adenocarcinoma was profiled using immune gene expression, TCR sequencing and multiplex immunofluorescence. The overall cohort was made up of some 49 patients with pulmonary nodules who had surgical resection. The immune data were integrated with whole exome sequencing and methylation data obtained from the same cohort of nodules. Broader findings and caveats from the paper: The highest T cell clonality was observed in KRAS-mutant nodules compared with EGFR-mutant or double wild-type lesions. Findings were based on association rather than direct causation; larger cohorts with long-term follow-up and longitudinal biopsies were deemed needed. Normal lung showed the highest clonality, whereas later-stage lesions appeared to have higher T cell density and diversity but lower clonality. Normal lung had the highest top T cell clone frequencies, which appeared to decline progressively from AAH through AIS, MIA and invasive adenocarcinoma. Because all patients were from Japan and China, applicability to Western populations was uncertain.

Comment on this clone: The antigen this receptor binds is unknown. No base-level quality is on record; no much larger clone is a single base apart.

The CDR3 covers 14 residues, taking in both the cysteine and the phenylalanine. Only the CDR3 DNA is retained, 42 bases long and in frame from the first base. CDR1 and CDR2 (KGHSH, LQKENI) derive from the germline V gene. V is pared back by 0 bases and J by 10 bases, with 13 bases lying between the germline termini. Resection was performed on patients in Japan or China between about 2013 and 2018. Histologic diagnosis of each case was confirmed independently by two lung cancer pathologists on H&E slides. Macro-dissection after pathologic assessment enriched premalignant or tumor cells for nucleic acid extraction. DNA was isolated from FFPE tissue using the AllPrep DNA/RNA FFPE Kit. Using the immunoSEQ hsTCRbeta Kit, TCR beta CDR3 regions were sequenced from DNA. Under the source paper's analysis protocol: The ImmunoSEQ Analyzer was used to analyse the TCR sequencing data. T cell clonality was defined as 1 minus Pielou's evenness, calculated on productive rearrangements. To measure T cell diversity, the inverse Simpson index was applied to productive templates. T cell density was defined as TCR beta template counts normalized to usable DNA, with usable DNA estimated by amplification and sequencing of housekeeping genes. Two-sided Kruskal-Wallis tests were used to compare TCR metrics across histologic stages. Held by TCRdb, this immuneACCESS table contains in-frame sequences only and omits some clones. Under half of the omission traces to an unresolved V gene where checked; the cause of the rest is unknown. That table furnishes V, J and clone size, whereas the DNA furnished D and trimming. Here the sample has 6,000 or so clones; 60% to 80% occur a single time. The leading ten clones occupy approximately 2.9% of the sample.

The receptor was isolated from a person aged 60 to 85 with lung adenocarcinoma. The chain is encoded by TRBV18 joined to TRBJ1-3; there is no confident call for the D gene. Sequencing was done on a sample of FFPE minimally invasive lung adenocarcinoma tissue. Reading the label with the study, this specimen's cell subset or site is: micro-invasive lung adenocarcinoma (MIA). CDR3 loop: CASSPPLRTDTIYF. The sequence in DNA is TGTGCCAGCTCACCACCACTCCGGACGGATACCATATATTTT.